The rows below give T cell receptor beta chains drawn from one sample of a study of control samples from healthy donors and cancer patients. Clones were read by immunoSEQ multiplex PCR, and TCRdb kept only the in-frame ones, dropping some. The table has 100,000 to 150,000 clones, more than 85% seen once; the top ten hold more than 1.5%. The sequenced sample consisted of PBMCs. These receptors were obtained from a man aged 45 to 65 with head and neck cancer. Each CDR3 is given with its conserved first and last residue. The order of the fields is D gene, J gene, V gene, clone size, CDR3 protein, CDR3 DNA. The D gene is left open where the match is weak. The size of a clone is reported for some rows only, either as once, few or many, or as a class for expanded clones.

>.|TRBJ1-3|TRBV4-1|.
CASSHKSGSSGNTIYF
TGCGCCAGCAGCCACAAATCGGGCAGCTCTGGAAACACCATATATTTT
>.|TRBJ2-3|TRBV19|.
CASRGSVTLSTDTQYF
TGTGCCAGTAGGGGGTCTGTGACCCTAAGCACAGATACGCAGTATTTT
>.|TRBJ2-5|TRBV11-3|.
CASSLSSGVQETQYF
TGTGCCAGCAGCCTATCCTCGGGGGTACAAGAGACCCAGTACTTC
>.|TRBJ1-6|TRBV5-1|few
CASRTGDVNSPLHF
TGCGCCAGCAGAACAGGAGATGTTAATTCACCCCTCCACTTT
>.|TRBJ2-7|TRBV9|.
CASSAPGSYEQYF
TGTGCCAGCAGCGCGCCGGGGTCCTACGAGCAGTACTTC
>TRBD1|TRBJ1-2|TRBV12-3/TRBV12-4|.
CASRKTGVLGYTF
TGTGCCAGCAGGAAAACAGGGGTTCTTGGCTACACCTTC
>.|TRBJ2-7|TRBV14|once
CASSRTRQGEQYF
TGTGCCAGCAGCCGGACGAGGCAGGGCGAGCAGTACTTC
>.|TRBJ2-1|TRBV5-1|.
CASSLGGGGGGNEQFF
TGCGCCAGCAGCTTAGGAGGGGGCGGTGGAGGGAATGAGCAGTTCTTC
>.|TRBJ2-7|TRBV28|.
CASSLGGAPPYEQYF
TGTGCCAGCAGTTTAGGGGGGGCCCCCCCCTACGAGCAGTACTTC
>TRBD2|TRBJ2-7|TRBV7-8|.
CASSFGLAGDYEQYF
TGTGCCAGCAGCTTCGGACTAGCGGGGGACTACGAGCAGTACTTC
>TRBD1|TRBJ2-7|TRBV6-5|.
CASSYDRGSEQYF
TGTGCCAGCAGTTATGACAGGGGAAGCGAGCAGTACTTC
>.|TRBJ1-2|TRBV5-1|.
CASSVDRSYRGYTF
TGCGCCAGCAGCGTGGACAGAAGCTATAGGGGCTACACCTTC
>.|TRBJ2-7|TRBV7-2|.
CASSSRAGLVYEQYF
TGTGCCAGCAGCTCAAGGGCAGGGCTCGTCTACGAGCAGTACTTC
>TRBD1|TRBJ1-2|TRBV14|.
CASSPTGQATYGYTF
TGTGCCAGCAGCCCAACTGGACAGGCCACCTATGGCTACACCTTC
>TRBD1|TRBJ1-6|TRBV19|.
CASTNDRGNSPLHF
TGTGCCAGTACCAACGACAGGGGTAATTCACCCCTCCACTTT
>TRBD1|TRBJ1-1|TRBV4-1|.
CASSQWTGLNTEAFF
TGCGCCAGCAGCCAATGGACAGGTTTGAACACTGAAGCTTTCTTT
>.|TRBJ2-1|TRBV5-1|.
CASGGVGSYNEQFF
TGCGCCAGCGGGGGTGTGGGATCCTACAATGAGCAGTTCTTC
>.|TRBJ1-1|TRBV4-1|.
CASSQQQGKEFAFF
TGCGCCAGCAGCCAACAACAGGGAAAAGAGTTTGCTTTCTTT
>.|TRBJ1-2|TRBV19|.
CASSAQGHGGGYTF
TGTGCCAGTAGTGCCCAGGGACACGGAGGTGGCTACACCTTC
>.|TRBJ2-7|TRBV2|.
CASSVDGDYEQYF
TGTGCCAGCAGTGTAGACGGGGACTACGAGCAGTACTTC
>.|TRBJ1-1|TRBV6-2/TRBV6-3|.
CASSSPRPNTEAFF
TGTGCCAGCAGTTCCCCCCGACCTAACACTGAAGCTTTCTTT
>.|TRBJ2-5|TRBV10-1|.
CASSQAKGQETQYF
TGCGCCAGCAGTCAAGCGAAGGGGCAAGAGACCCAGTACTTC
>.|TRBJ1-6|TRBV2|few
CASYNGGLINSPLHF
TGTGCCAGCTACAACGGGGGGCTGATTAATTCACCCCTCCACTTT
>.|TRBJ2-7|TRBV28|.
CASSWSYEQYF
TGTGCCAGCAGTTGGTCCTACGAGCAGTACTTC
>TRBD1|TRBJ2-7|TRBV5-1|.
CASSAGDREGEQYF
TGCGCCAGCAGCGCTGGGGACAGGGAAGGGGAGCAGTACTTC
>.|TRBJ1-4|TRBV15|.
CATSRVRAWNEKLFF
TGTGCCACCAGCAGAGTTAGAGCCTGGAATGAAAAACTGTTTTTT
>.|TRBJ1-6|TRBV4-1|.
CASSQEYNSPLHF
TGCGCCAGCAGCCAAGAATATAATTCACCCCTCCACTTT
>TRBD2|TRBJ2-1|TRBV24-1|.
CATGDPTSGGRGEQFF
TGTGCCACTGGAGATCCGACTAGCGGGGGCCGTGGGGAGCAGTTCTTC
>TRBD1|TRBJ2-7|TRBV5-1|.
CASSIANPGQGYEQYF
TGCGCCAGCAGCATAGCTAATCCGGGACAGGGCTACGAGCAGTACTTC
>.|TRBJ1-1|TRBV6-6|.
CASSYRGIRTEAFF
TGTGCCAGCAGTTACCGGGGGATAAGGACTGAAGCTTTCTTT
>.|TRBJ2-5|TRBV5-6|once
CASNPNSRRYQETQYF
TGTGCCAGCAACCCCAACTCACGACGGTACCAAGAGACCCAGTACTTC
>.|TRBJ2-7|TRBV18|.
CASSPTSYEQYF
TGTGCCAGCTCACCAACCTCCTACGAGCAGTACTTC
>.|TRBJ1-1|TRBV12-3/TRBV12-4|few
CASSFSGNTEAFF
TGTGCCAGCAGTTTTTCGGGGAACACTGAAGCTTTCTTT
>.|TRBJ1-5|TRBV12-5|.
CASGLSQPQHF
TGTGCTAGTGGTTTATCTCAGCCCCAGCATTTT
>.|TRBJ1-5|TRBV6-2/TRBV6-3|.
CASSPSSLYQPQHF
TGTGCCAGCAGTCCCTCTTCTCTTTATCAGCCCCAGCATTTT
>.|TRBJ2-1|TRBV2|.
CASRYNEQFF
TGTGCCAGCAGGTACAATGAGCAGTTCTTC
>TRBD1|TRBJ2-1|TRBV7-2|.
CASSFVRGGDEQFF
TGTGCCAGCAGCTTCGTAAGAGGGGGCGATGAGCAGTTCTTC
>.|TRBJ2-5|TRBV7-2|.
CASSLGLARYQETQYF
TGTGCCAGCAGCTTAGGGTTAGCGCGGTACCAAGAGACCCAGTACTTC
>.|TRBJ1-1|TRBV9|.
CASPGRATEAFF
TGTGCCAGCCCAGGCAGGGCCACTGAAGCTTTCTTT
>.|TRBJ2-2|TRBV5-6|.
CASSLAGGPGELFF
TGTGCCAGCAGCTTGGCCGGGGGGCCCGGGGAGCTGTTTTTT
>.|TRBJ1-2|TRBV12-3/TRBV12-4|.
CASSLGVGGYTF
TGTGCCAGCAGCCTAGGGGTGGGTGGCTACACCTTC
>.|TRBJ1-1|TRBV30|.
CAWSETEAFF
TGTGCCTGGAGTGAAACTGAAGCTTTCTTT
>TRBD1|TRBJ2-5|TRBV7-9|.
CASSDRDRVSRETQYF
TGTGCCAGCAGCGATCGGGACAGGGTGTCTAGAGAGACCCAGTACTTC
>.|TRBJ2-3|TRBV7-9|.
CASSLVGGPTDTQYF
TGTGCCAGCAGCTTAGTGGGGGGGCCCACAGATACGCAGTATTTT
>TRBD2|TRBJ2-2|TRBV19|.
CASSIVAGVSNTGELFF
TGTGCCAGTAGTATTGTAGCGGGGGTATCGAACACCGGGGAGCTGTTTTTT
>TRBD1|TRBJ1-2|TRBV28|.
CASSTGQGAGGYTF
TGTGCCAGCAGTACAGGACAGGGAGCGGGAGGCTACACCTTC
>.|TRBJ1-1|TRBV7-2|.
CASSQTGGANTEAFF
TGTGCCAGCAGCCAAACCGGGGGGGCGAACACTGAAGCTTTCTTT
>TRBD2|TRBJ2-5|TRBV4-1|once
CASSQGVGGAAQETQYF
TGCGCCAGCAGCCAAGGGGTCGGGGGGGCGGCTCAAGAGACCCAGTACTTC
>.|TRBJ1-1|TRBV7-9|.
CASSPVQGAAEAFF
TGTGCCAGCAGCCCCGTGCAGGGCGCCGCTGAAGCTTTCTTT
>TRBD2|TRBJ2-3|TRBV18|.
CASSPRTSGFTDTQYF
TGTGCCAGCTCACCAAGGACTAGCGGTTTCACAGATACGCAGTATTTT
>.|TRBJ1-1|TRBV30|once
CAWGRVTEAFF
TGTGCCTGGGGCAGGGTCACTGAAGCTTTCTTT
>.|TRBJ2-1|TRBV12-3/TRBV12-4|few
CASSSWVREQFF
TGTGCCAGCAGTTCATGGGTGAGGGAGCAGTTCTTC
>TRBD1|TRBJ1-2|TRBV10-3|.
CAISELGTVNYGYTF
TGTGCCATCAGTGAGTTAGGGACAGTTAACTATGGCTACACCTTC
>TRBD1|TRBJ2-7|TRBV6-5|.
CASSSGQGSHEQYF
TGTGCCAGCAGTTCGGGACAGGGGTCCCACGAGCAGTACTTC
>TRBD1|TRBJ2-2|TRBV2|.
CASRDRGTTGELFF
TGTGCCAGCCGGGACAGGGGTACCACCGGGGAGCTGTTTTTT
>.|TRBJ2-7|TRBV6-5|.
CASSYGRGAAEQYF
TGTGCCAGCAGTTACGGCAGGGGGGCTGCCGAGCAGTACTTC
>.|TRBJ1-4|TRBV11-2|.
CASSSDRGREKLFF
TGTGCCAGCAGCTCGGACCGGGGGAGGGAAAAACTGTTTTTT
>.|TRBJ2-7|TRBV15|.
CATSRDSREIYEQYF
TGTGCCACCAGCAGAGATTCCCGTGAGATCTACGAGCAGTACTTC